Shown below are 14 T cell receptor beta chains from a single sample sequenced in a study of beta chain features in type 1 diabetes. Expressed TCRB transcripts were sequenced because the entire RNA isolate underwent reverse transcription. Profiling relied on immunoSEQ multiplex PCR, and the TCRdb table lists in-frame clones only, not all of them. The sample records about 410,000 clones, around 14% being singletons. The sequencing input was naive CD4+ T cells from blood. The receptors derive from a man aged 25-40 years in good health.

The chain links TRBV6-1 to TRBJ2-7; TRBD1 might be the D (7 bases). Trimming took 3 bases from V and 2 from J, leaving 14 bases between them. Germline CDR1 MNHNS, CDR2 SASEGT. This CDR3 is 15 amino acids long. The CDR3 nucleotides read TGTGCCAGCAGTGAGTATTCAGGGGGGACCTACGAGCAGTACGTC. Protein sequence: CASSEYSGGTYEQYV.

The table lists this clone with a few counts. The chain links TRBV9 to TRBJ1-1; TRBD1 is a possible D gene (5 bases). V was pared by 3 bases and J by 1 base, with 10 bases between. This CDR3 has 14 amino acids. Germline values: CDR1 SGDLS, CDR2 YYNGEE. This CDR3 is CASSAGAANTEAFF. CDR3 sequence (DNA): TGTGCCAGCAGCGCCGGGGCAGCGAACACTGAAGCTTTCTTT.

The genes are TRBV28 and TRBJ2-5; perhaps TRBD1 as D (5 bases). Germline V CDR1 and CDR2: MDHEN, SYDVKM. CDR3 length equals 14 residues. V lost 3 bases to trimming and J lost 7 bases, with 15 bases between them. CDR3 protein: CASSFRGQRGTQYF. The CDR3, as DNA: TGTGCCAGCAGTTTTAGGGGCCAACGTGGGACCCAGTACTTC.

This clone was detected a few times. CDR3 residues: CASSLRLAVDNEQFF. CDR3 nucleotides: TGTGCCAGCAGCCTTCGACTAGCGGTCGACAATGAGCAGTTCTTC. The rearrangement links TRBV9 to TRBJ2-1; 9 nucleotides align to TRBD2. Germline V gene lookup returns CDR1 SGDLS and CDR2 YYNGEE. Losses at the gene ends were 4 bases for V and 5 bases for J; bases not matched to a gene: 7. This CDR3 spans 15 amino acids. The full variable domain, rest sourced from reference TRBV9 and TRBJ2-1, is DSGVTQTPKHLITATGQRVTLRCSPRSGDLSVYWYQQSLDQGLQFLIQYYNGEERAKGNILERFSAQQFPDLHSELNLSSLELGDSALYFCASSLRLAVDNEQFFGPGTRLTVL.

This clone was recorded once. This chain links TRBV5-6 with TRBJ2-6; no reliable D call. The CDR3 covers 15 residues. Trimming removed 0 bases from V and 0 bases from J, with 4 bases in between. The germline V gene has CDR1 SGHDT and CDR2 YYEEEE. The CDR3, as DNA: TGTGCCAGCAGCTTGGTCTTCTCTGGGGCCAACGTCCTGACTTTC. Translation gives CASSLVFSGANVLTF.

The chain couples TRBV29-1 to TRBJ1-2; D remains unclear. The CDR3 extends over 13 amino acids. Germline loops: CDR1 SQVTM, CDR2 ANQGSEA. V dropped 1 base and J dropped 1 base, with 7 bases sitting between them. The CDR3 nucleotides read TGCAGCGTTGAAGGAGAGGATAACTATGGCTACACCTTC. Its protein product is CSVEGEDNYGYTF. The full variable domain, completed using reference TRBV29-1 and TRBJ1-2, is SAVISQKPSRDICQRGTSLTIQCQVDSQVTMMFWYRQQPGQSLTLIATANQGSEATYESGFVIDKFPISRPNLTFSTLTVSNMSPEDSSIYLCSVEGEDNYGYTFGSGTRLTVV.

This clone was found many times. The CDR3 loop reads CASSPHGVGANVLTF. CDR3 nucleotide sequence: TGTGCCAGCAGCCCCCACGGGGTCGGGGCCAACGTCCTGACTTTC. The chain links TRBV9 to TRBJ2-6, with D perhaps TRBD2 (5 bases). The ends were cut back, 4 bases at V and 4 bases at J, with 12 bases in the middle. This CDR3 has 15 residues. Germline lookup yields CDR1 SGDLS and CDR2 YYNGEE.

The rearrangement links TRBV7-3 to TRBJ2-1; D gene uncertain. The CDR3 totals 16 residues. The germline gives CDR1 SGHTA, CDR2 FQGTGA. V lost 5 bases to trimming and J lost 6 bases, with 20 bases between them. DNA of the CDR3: TGTGCCAGCAGCATCACGAGGACCGACCCTTTCAATGAGCAGTTCTTC. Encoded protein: CASSITRTDPFNEQFF.

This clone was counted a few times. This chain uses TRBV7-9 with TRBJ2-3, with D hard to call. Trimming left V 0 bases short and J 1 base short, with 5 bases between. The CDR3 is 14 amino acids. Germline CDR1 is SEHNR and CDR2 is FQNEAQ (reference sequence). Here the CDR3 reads CASSLAGRTDTQYF. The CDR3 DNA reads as TGTGCCAGCAGCTTAGCCGGGCGCACAGATACGCAGTATTTT.

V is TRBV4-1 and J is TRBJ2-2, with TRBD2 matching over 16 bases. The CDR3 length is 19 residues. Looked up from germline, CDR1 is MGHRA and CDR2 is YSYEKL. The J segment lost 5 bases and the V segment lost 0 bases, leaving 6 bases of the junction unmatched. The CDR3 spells CASSQEPRGLAGGTGELFF. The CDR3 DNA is TGCGCCAGCAGCCAAGAACCCCGGGGACTAGCGGGAGGGACCGGGGAGCTGTTTTTT.

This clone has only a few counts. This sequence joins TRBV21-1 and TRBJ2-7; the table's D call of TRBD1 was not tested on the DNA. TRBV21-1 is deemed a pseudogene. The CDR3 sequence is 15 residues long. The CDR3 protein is CASSKTRDRVYEQYF. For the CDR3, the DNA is TGTGCCAGCAGCAAAACTCGGGACAGGGTCTACGAGCAGTACTTC.

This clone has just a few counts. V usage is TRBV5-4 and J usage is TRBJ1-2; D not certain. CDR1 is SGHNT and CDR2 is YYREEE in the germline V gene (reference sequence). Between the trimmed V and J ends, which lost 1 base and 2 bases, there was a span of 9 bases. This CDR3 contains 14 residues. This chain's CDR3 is CASSLRTENYGYTF. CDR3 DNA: TGTGCCAGCAGCTTGCGGACGGAAAACTATGGCTACACCTTC. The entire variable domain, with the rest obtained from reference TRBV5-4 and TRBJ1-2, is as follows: ETGVTQSPTHLIKTRGQQVTLRCSSQSGHNTVSWYQQALGQGPQFIFQYYREEENGRGNFPPRFSGLQFPNYSSELNVNALELDDSALYLCASSLRTENYGYTFGSGTRLTVV.

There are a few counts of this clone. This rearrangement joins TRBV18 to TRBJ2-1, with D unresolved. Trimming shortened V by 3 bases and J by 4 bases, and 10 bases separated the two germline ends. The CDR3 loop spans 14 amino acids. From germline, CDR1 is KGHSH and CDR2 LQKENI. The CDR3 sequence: CASSPGGQYNEQFF. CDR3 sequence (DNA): TGTGCCAGCTCACCGGGCGGTCAGTACAATGAGCAGTTCTTC.

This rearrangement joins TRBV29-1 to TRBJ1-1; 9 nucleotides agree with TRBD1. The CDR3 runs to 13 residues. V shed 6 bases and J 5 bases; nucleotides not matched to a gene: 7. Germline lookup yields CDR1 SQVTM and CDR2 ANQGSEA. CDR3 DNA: TGCAGCGTCCAACAGGGGGCGCGGACTGAAGCTTTCTTT. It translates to CSVQQGARTEAFF.